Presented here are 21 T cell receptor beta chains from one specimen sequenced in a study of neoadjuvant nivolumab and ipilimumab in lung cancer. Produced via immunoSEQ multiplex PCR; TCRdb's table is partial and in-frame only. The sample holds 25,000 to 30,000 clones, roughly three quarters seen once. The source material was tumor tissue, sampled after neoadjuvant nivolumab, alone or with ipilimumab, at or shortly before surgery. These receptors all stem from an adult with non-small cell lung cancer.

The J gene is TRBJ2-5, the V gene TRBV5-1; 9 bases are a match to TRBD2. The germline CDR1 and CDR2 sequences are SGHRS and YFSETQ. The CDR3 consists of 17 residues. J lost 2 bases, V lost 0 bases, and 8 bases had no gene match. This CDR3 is CASSLGPTSGGQETQYF. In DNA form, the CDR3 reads TGCGCCAGCAGCTTGGGCCCGACTAGCGGTGGGCAAGAGACCCAGTACTTC.

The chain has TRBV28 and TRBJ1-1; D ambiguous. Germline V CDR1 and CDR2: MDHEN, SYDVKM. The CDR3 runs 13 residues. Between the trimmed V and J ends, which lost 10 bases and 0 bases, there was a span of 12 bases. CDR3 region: CAIRREVNTEAFF. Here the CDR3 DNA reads TGTGCCATTAGAAGGGAGGTGAACACTGAAGCTTTCTTT.

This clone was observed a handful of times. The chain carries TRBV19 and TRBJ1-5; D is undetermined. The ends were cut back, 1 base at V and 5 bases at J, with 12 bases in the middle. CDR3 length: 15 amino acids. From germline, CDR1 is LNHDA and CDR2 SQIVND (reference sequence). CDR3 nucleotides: TGTGCCAGTAGTATAGTGAAGGGTTCGGATCAGCCCCAGCATTTT. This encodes CASSIVKGSDQPQHF.

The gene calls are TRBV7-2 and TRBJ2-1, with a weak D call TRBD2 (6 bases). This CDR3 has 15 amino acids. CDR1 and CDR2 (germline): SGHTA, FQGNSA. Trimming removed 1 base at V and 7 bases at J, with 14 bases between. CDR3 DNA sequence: TGTGCCAGCAGCTTAGGGGGTGGGACTTTTAATGAGCAGTTCTTC. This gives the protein CASSLGGGTFNEQFF. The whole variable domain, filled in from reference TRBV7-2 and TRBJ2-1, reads GAGVSQSPSNKVTEKGKDVELRCDPISGHTALYWYRQSLGQGLEFLIYFQGNSAPDKSGLPSDRFSAERTGGSVSTLTIQRTQQEDSAVYLCASSLGGGTFNEQFFGPGTRLTVL.

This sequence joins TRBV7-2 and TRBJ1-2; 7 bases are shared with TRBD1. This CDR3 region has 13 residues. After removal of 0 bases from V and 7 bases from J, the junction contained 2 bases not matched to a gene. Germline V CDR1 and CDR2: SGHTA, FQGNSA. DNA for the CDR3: TGTGCCAGCAGCTTAGCACAGGGGTCTGGCTACACCTTC. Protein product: CASSLAQGSGYTF.

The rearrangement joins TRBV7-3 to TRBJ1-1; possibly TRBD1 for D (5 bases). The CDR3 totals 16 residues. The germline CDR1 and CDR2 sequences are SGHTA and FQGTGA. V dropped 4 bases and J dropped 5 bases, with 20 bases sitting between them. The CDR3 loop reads CASSSTPRGGGTEAFF. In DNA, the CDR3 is TGTGCCAGCAGCTCCACCCCACGTGGGGGGGGGACTGAAGCTTTCTTT.

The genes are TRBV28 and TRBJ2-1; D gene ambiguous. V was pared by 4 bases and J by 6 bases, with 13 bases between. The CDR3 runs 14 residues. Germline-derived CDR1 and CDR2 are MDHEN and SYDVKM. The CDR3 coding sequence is TGTGCCAGCAGTTGGGTTACATTTCTCAATGAGCAGTTCTTC. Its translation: CASSWVTFLNEQFF.

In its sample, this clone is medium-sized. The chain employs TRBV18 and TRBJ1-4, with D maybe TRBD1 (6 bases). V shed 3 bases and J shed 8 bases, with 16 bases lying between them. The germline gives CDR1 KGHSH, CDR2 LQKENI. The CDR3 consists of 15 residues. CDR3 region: CASSPGPTGIEKLFF. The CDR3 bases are TGTGCCAGCTCACCGGGTCCCACAGGGATAGAAAAACTGTTTTTT.

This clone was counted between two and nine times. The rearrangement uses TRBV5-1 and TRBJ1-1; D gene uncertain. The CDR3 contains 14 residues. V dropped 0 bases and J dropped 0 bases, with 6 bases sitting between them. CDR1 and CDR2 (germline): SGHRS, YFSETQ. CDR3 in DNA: TGCGCCAGCAGCTTGGGGGTTTTGAACACTGAAGCTTTCTTT. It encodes CASSLGVLNTEAFF. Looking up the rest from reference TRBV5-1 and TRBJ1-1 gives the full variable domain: KAGVTQTPRYLIKTRGQQVTLSCSPISGHRSVSWYQQTPGQGLQFLFEYFSETQRNKGNFPGRFSGRQFSNSRSEMNVSTLELGDSALYLCASSLGVLNTEAFFGQGTRLTVV.

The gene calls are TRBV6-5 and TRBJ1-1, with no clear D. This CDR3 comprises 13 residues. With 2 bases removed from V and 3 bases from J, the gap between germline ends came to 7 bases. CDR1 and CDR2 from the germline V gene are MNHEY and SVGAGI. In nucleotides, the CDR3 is TGTGCCAGCAGTTACAGGGTCTACACTGAAGCTTTCTTT. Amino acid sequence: CASSYRVYTEAFF.

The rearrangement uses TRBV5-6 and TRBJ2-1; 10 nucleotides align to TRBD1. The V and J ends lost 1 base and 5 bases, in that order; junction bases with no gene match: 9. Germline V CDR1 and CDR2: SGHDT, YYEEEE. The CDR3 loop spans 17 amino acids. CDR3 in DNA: TGTGCCAGCAGCTTGTTTCGGGACAGGGGATTTCACAATGAGCAGTTCTTC. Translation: CASSLFRDRGFHNEQFF.

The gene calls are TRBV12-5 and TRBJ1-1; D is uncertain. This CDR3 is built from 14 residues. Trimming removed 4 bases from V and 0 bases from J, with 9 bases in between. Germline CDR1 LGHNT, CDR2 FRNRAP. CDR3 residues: CASGSGTLNTEAFF. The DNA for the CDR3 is TGTGCTAGTGGTTCGGGCACACTGAACACTGAAGCTTTCTTT.

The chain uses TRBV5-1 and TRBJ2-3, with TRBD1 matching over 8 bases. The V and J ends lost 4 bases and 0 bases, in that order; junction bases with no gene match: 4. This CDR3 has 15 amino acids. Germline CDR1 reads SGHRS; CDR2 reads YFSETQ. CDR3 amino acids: CASSPRTGSTDTQYF. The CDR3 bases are TGCGCCAGCAGCCCTAGGACAGGGAGCACAGATACGCAGTATTTT.

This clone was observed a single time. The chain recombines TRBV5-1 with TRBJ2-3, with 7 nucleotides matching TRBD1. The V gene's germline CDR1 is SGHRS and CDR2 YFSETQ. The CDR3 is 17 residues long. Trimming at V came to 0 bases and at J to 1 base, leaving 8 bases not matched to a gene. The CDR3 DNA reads TGCGCCAGCAGCTTGGAGTTGCGTGGGACAGGCACAGATACGCAGTATTTT. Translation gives CASSLELRGTGTDTQYF.

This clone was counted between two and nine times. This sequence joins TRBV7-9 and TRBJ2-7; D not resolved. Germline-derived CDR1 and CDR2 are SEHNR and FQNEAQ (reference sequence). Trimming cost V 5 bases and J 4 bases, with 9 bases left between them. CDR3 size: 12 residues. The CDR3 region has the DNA TGTGCCAGCAGCCGAGGACGATACGAGCAGTACTTC. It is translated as CASSRGRYEQYF.

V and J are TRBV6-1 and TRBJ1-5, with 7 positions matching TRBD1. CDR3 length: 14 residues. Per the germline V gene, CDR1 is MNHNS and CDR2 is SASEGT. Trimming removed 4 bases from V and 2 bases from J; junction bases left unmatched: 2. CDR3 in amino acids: CASSADRGNQPQHF. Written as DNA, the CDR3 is TGTGCCAGCAGTGCTGACAGGGGCAATCAGCCCCAGCATTTT.

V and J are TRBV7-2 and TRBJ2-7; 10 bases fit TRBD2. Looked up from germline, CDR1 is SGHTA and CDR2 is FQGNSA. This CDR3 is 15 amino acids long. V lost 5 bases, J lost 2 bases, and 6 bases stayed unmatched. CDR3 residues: CASSPWTSGPYEQYF. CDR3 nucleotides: TGTGCCAGCAGCCCATGGACTAGCGGTCCCTACGAGCAGTACTTC.

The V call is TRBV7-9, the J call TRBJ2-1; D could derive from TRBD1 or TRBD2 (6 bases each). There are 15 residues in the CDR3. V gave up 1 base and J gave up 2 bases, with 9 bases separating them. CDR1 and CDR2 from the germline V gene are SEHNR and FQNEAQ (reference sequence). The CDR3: CASSLGGGPYNEQFF. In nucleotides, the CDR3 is TGTGCCAGCAGCTTAGGAGGGGGGCCCTACAATGAGCAGTTCTTC.

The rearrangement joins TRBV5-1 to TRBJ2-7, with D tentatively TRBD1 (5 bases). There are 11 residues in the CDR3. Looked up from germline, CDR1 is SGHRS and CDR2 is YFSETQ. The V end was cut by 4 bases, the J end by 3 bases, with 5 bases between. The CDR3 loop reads CASSDSYEQYF. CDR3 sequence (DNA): TGCGCCAGCAGCGACAGCTACGAGCAGTACTTC.

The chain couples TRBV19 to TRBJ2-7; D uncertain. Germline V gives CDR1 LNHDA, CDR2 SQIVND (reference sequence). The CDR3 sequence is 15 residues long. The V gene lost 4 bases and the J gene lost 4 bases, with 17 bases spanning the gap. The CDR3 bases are TGTGCCAGTAGTAAAAAGGGCACAGCCGCTTACGAGCAGTACTTC. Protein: CASSKKGTAAYEQYF.

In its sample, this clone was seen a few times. CDR3 DNA sequence: TGTGCCAGCAGCCGATCTAGCGGACCCACAGATACGCAGTATTTT. Its translation is CASSRSSGPTDTQYF. The rearrangement uses TRBV7-9 and TRBJ2-3; 7 bases fit TRBD2. Germline trimming cut 5 bases from V and 2 bases from J; bases unmatched to any gene: 7. CDR1 and CDR2 from the germline V gene are SEHNR and FQNEAQ (reference sequence). This CDR3 spans 15 amino acids.